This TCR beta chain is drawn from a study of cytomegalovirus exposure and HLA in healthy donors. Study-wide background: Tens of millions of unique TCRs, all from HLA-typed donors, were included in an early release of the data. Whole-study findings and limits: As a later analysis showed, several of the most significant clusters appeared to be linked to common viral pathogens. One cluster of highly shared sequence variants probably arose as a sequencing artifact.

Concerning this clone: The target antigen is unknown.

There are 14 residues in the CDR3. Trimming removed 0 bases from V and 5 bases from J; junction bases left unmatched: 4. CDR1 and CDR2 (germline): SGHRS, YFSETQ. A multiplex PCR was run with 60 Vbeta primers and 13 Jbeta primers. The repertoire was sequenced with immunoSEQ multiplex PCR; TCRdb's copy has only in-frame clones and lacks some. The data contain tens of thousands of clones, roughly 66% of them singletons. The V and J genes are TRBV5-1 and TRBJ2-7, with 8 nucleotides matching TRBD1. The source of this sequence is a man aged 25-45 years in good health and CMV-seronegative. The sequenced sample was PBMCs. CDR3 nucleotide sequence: TGCGCCAGCAGCTTGGATGCAGGGGGCAACGAGCAGTACTTC. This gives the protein CASSLDAGGNEQYF.